The T cell receptor beta chain described here comes from a study of cytomegalovirus exposure and HLA in healthy donors. The study's findings and limits: There were under 200 TCR beta chains listed as cytomegalovirus-associated.

The CDR3 length is 13 residues. Germline V CDR1 and CDR2: SGHAT, FQNNGV. V was trimmed by 3 bases and J by 6 bases, leaving 11 bases between them. PCR amplification relied on 60 Vbeta primers (plus 13 Jbeta primers). TCRdb's table, derived via immunoSEQ multiplex PCR, lists solely in-frame clones and lacks some. The data show approximately 140,000 clones, around 80% seen once. Details on this clone: As yet, its antigen is unknown.

The sequencing input was PBMCs. This sequence was found in a man aged 35-49 years in good health and CMV-seronegative. The chain carries TRBV11-2 and TRBJ1-1; no clear D gene. CDR3 nucleotides: TGTGCCAGCAGCTTTTATCTTACTTCTGAAGCTTTCTTT. Translating it yields CASSFYLTSEAFF.